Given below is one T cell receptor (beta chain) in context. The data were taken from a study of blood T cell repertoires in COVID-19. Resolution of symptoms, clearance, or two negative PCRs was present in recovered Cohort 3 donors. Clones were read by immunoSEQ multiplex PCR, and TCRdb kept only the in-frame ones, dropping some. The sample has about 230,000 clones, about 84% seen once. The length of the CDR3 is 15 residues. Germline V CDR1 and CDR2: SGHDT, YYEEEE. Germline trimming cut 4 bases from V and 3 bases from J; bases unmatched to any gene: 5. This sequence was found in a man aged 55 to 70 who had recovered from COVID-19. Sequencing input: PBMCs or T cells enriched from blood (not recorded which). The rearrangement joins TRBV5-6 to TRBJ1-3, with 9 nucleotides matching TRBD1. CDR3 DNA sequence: TGTGCCAGCAGCCAACAGGGGGCAAATGGAAACACCATATATTTT. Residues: CASSQQGANGNTIYF.